This record covers a single TCR beta chain. The record originates from a study of control samples from healthy donors and cancer patients. The V segment lost 5 bases and the J segment 2 bases; nucleotides outside the gene matches: 7. Germline V gene lookup returns CDR1 MNHEY and CDR2 SMNVEV (reference sequence). This CDR3 spans 15 amino acids. Some clones are missing from TCRdb's copy, which holds only in-frame ones; the method was immunoSEQ multiplex PCR. The sample has about 180,000 clones, around 90% seen once. The source of this sequence is a woman aged 45 to 65 in good health. Sequenced input: blood. The rearrangement links TRBV27 to TRBJ2-7, with TRBD1 matching over 9 bases. The CDR3 sequence is CASSLRDRAPYEQYF. In nucleotides, the CDR3 is TGTGCCAGCAGTCTCAGGGACAGGGCCCCCTACGAGCAGTACTTC.